The 18 T cell receptor beta chains given below trace back to one sample, sequenced in a study of blood T cells in healthy people across ages. Then a second PCR, running about 6 to 12 cycles, was carried out with a sample-barcoded 5' primer and a J-beta primer mix. One entry per CDR3 protein results from TCRdb running MiXCR on the 5' RACE reads. Of 1.4 million to 1.5 million distinct CDR3 sequences listed, roughly 40% are singletons. The sample comprised blood. All receptors derive from a woman in her late teens or twenties in good health.

CDR3 in DNA: TGTGCCAGCAGCCAGGTCCTCTACGGACTGTTTTTT. Translated: CASSQVLYGLFF. The V and J genes are TRBV3-1 and TRBJ1-4; D remains unclear. CDR3 length equals 12 residues. V lost 3 bases to trimming and J lost 13 bases, with 12 bases between them. Germline lookup yields CDR1 LGHDT and CDR2 YNNKEL (reference sequence).

The chain is built from TRBV10-3 and TRBJ2-3; D might be TRBD2 (5 bases). Germline CDR1 ENHRY, CDR2 SYGVKD. With 11 bases removed from V and 9 bases from J, the gap between germline ends came to 18 bases. This CDR3 contains 12 residues. CDR3 in amino acids: CASGTRLDTQYF. CDR3 coding DNA: TGTGCCTCGGGAACTAGATTAGACACGCAGTATTTT.

The chain has TRBV11-3 and TRBJ2-3; D tentatively reads TRBD1 or TRBD2 (5 bases each). The V and J ends lost 4 bases and 8 bases respectively, with 16 bases between them. Germline CDR1 SGHNT, CDR2 YENEEA. This CDR3 region has 14 residues. The chain's CDR3 is CASSSSWGSGTQYF. In DNA form, the CDR3 reads TGTGCCAGCAGCTCCTCCTGGGGCAGCGGTACGCAGTATTTT.

This clonotype was picked up a small number of times. The J gene is TRBJ2-1, the V gene TRBV7-2, with D unresolved. The germline V and J ends were trimmed by 4 bases and 3 bases, with 10 bases remaining between them. Germline V gene data show CDR1 as SGHTA and CDR2 as FQGNSA. The CDR3 spans 14 residues. The CDR3 nucleotides read TGTGCCAGCAGCTCCAGACGCGACTACAATGAGCAGTTCTTC. This encodes CASSSRRDYNEQFF.

V usage is TRBV28 and J usage is TRBJ1-5; 7 nucleotides agree with TRBD1. The CDR3 sequence is 16 residues long. Per germline, CDR1 MDHEN and CDR2 SYDVKM. The ends lost 6 bases at V and 0 bases at J; junction bases unmatched: 8. CDR3 in DNA: TGTGCCAGCAGCCGGGGAGGGGGCCGTAGCAATCAGCCCCAGCATTTT. Translation gives CASSRGGGRSNQPQHF.

This clonotype was seen only once. The rearrangement links TRBV18 to TRBJ1-4; TRBD1 might be the D (6 bases). The CDR3 has 15 amino acids. Between the trimmed V and J ends, which lost 1 base and 8 bases, there was a span of 14 bases. The germline gives CDR1 KGHSH, CDR2 LQKENI. This CDR3 reads CASSPLGGAEEKLFF. In DNA form, the CDR3 reads TGTGCCAGCTCACCACTGGGGGGGGCTGAAGAAAAACTGTTTTTT.

The CDR3 here is CAISESPTYMNTEAFF. The CDR3 region has the DNA TGTGCCATCAGTGAGTCCCCCACGTACATGAACACTGAAGCTTTCTTT. This chain connects TRBV10-3 to TRBJ1-1; D gene unclear. CDR3 size: 16 residues. The germline CDR1 and CDR2 sequences are ENHRY and SYGVKD. V dropped 0 bases and J dropped 0 bases, with 11 bases sitting between them.

This rearrangement joins TRBV20-1 to TRBJ2-5; TRBD1 agrees at 7 bases. In germline, CDR1 is DFQATT, CDR2 SNEGSKA (reference sequence). The CDR3 is 14 amino acids. Trimming took 5 bases from V and 5 from J; bases not matched to a gene: 11. Written as DNA, the CDR3 is TGCAGTGCTCCTCGTACGCAGGGGGTCGAGACCCAGTACTTC. This gives the protein CSAPRTQGVETQYF.

The V and J genes are TRBV27 and TRBJ2-6, with a weak D call TRBD1 (5 bases). Between the trimmed V and J ends, which lost 5 bases and 0 bases, there was a span of 20 bases. From germline, CDR1 is MNHEY and CDR2 SMNVEV (reference sequence). The CDR3 covers 19 residues. CDR3 in DNA: TGTGCCAGCAGTGGGGCACACCAGGGATTTAGCTCTGGGGCCAACGTCCTGACTTTC. As protein: CASSGAHQGFSSGANVLTF.

This clonotype turned up a few times. CDR3 bases: TGTGCCAGCAGCGCCCCCGGGACAGGGTTTGGCGAGCAGTACTTC. Translating gives CASSAPGTGFGEQYF. This sequence joins TRBV13 and TRBJ2-7; the match to TRBD1 covers 9 bases. CDR1 and CDR2 (germline): PRHDT, FYEKMQ (reference sequence). Losses at the gene ends were 5 bases for V and 6 bases for J; bases not matched to a gene: 11. The CDR3 runs to 15 residues.

The chain recombines TRBV29-1 with TRBJ2-5, with TRBD2 identical over 10 bases. This CDR3 has 14 residues. Germline-derived CDR1 and CDR2 are SQVTM and ANQGSEA. V lost 4 bases to trimming and J lost 5 bases; unmatched junction nucleotides: 7. CDR3 protein: CSVAERGGGETQYF. Here the CDR3 DNA reads TGCAGCGTTGCGGAGCGGGGGGGCGGGGAGACCCAGTACTTC.

This clonotype was seen a handful of times. This rearrangement joins TRBV20-1 to TRBJ2-7, with 9 bases identical to TRBD1. The CDR3 is 12 residues long. Germline CDR1 reads DFQATT; CDR2 reads SNEGSKA (reference sequence). The V and J ends lost 4 bases and 6 bases, in that order; junction bases with no gene match: 4. The CDR3 coding sequence is TGCAGTGCTACTGGGACAGGGACCGAGCAGTACTTC. Encoded protein: CSATGTGTEQYF.

V gene TRBV5-1 combines with J gene TRBJ1-1; D might be TRBD1 (6 bases). Trimming took 1 base from V and 4 from J, leaving 14 bases between them. This CDR3 is built from 15 residues. Germline assignment: CDR1 SGHRS and CDR2 YFSETQ. The DNA of the CDR3 is TGCGCCAGCAGCTTGAGTGGGGGGCCGAGCACTGAAGCTTTCTTT. Translated, it gives CASSLSGGPSTEAFF.

The chain recombines TRBV6-6 with TRBJ2-5; 10 bases match TRBD2. The V and J ends lost 6 bases and 5 bases, in that order; junction bases with no gene match: 12. The CDR3 has 16 amino acids. Germline V gene data show CDR1 as MNHNY and CDR2 as SVGAGI (reference sequence). The CDR3 DNA sequence: TGTGCCAGCAGATTGAGCGGGAGGGCCCTGGGGGAGACCCAGTACTTC. This translates into CASRLSGRALGETQYF.

The table lists this clonotype with a few counts. The V gene is TRBV12-3 or TRBV12-4, the J gene TRBJ1-6; 9 bases match TRBD1. Trimming cost V 6 bases and J 6 bases; bases outside gene matches: 9. The CDR3 has 16 residues. The CDR3 coding sequence is TGTGCCAGCAGCTCTGGGACAGGGAGGAGTAATTCACCCCTCCACTTT. It yields the protein CASSSGTGRSNSPLHF.

A few counts support this clonotype. The genes are TRBV4-2 and TRBJ1-5; 8 nucleotides line up with TRBD1. V lost 0 bases, J lost 5 bases, and 6 bases stayed unmatched. CDR1 is LGHNA, CDR2 YNFKEQ, per germline. The CDR3 runs to 16 residues. CDR3 in DNA: TGTGCCAGCAGCCAAGACTCGGGACAGGCGGATCAGCCCCAGCATTTT. Translating gives CASSQDSGQADQPQHF.

In its sample, this clonotype was seen many times. V gene TRBV7-3 combines with J gene TRBJ1-1, with D possibly matching TRBD1 (5 bases). Trimming took 4 bases from V and 0 from J, leaving 6 bases between them. The CDR3 has 13 amino acids. CDR1 is SGHTA, CDR2 FQGTGA, per germline. The CDR3 nucleotides read TGTGCCAGCAGCTCAGGGATGAACACTGAAGCTTTCTTT. Its translation: CASSSGMNTEAFF. The full variable domain, completed using reference TRBV7-3 and TRBJ1-1, is GAGVSQTPSNKVTEKGKYVELRCDPISGHTALYWYRQSLGQGPEFLIYFQGTGAADDSGLPNDRFFAVRPEGSVSTLKIQRTERGDSAVYLCASSSGMNTEAFFGQGTRLTVV.

CDR3 residues: CASSLVPGPQPQHF. The CDR3 DNA follows: TGCGCCAGCAGCTTGGTTCCAGGGCCTCAGCCCCAGCATTTT. The rearrangement uses TRBV5-1 and TRBJ1-5; possible D gene TRBD1, 5 bases. Trimming took 0 bases from V and 6 from J, leaving 10 bases between them. CDR3 length: 14 amino acids. In germline, CDR1 is SGHRS, CDR2 YFSETQ.